Listed below are T cell receptor beta chains from one sample, sequenced in a study. Via MiXCR, TCRdb re-called the reads, giving one row per CDR3 protein. The data contain about 7,100 distinct CDR3 sequences, 32% of them seen just once; the ten biggest clones take up more than 20%. Sequencing was done on a sample of blood. These receptors were taken from a human donor. Each CDR3 is given with its conserved first and last residue. A D gene is named only where the DNA matches it firmly. Size tells how often a clone was seen (once, few, many) or the class of an expanded clone, and some rows leave it out.

>TRBJ2-2|TRBV4-2|15|medium-sized|.
CASSQGDPNTGELFF
TGTGCCAGCAGCCAAGGGGACCCGAACACCGGGGAGCTGTTTTTT
>TRBJ2-5|TRBV20-1|14|medium-sized|TRBD2
CSAMGLAGPETQYF
TGCAGTGCTATGGGACTAGCGGGACCAGAGACCCAGTACTTC
>TRBJ2-1|TRBV29-1|15|.|TRBD2
CSVELAGGSYNEQFF
TGCAGCGTTGAACTAGCGGGGGGCTCCTACAATGAGCAGTTCTTC
>TRBJ2-7|TRBV29-1|14|once|.
CSVVKHSRSDTQYF
TGCAGCGTTGTGAAACATAGCCGGTCAGATACGCAGTACTTC
>TRBJ1-3|TRBV3-1|17|many|.
CASSLLAGGRSGNTIYF
TGTGCCAGCAGCCTCCTTGCGGGGGGCCGCTCTGGAAACACCATATATTTT
>TRBJ2-1|TRBV11-2|15|many|TRBD1
CASSSSDRGRNEQFF
TGTGCCAGCAGCTCCTCGGACAGGGGGCGCAATGAGCAGTTCTTC
>TRBJ2-1|TRBV7-8|15|few|.
CASSPPAAYYNEQFF
TGTGCCAGCAGCCCCCCCGCGGCGTACTACAATGAGCAGTTCTTC
>TRBJ2-5|TRBV20-1|14|medium-sized|.
CSAIPQTGIVSGYF
TGCAGTGCTATCCCTCAAACAGGGATCGTGTCTGGGTACTTC
>TRBJ2-7|TRBV30|15|medium-sized|.
CAWSVLPQTPYEQYF
TGTGCCTGGAGTGTACTCCCCCAAACGCCCTACGAGCAGTACTTC
>TRBJ2-3|TRBV20-1|14|many|TRBD2
CSVRASGRTDTQYF
TGCAGTGTCAGGGCTAGCGGTCGCACAGATACGCAGTATTTT
>TRBJ1-2|TRBV29-1|15|.|.
CSAEAWGRANYGYTF
TGCAGCGCCGAGGCCTGGGGTAGAGCTAACTATGGCTACACCTTC
>TRBJ2-7|TRBV5-1|14|many|.
CASSLKGAPYEQYF
TGCGCCAGCAGCTTGAAGGGAGCCCCCTACGAGCAGTACTTC
>TRBJ2-5|TRBV14|14|many|.
CASSQEGQRETQYF
TGTGCCAGCAGCCAAGAGGGGCAGCGGGAGACCCAGTACTTC
>TRBJ1-5|TRBV28|16|medium-sized|.
CASSAPGTLGHQPQHF
TGTGCCAGCAGTGCACCCGGGACCTTAGGCCATCAGCCCCAGCATTTT
>TRBJ1-6|TRBV14|13|medium-sized|.
CASSQQGYSPLHF
TGTGCCAGCAGCCAACAGGGTTATTCACCCCTCCACTTT
>TRBJ2-3|TRBV4-2|13|.|.
CASTRGLLDTQYF
TGTGCCAGCACCCGAGGGTTGCTGGATACGCAGTATTTT
>TRBJ1-1|TRBV18|15|medium-sized|.
CASSPDAPGVSEAFF
TGTGCCAGCTCACCAGACGCTCCAGGGGTATCTGAAGCTTTCTTT
>TRBJ1-6|TRBV4-2|16|.|TRBD1
CASSQLGTGEGSPLHF
TGTGCCAGCAGCCAATTAGGGACAGGGGAAGGATCACCCCTCCACTTT
>TRBJ2-1|TRBV7-6|18|.|TRBD2
CASSSAWTSGSSGNEQFF
TGTGCCAGCAGCTCCGCCTGGACTAGCGGGAGCTCTGGTAATGAGCAGTTCTTC
>TRBJ2-1|TRBV29-1|13|medium-sized|.
CSVEGGRYNEQFF
TGCAGCGTTGAAGGCGGAAGATACAATGAGCAGTTCTTC
>TRBJ1-2|TRBV18|13|.|.
CASSPGGNYGYTF
TGTGCCAGCTCACCAGGCGGAAACTATGGCTACACCTTC
>TRBJ2-5|TRBV19|13|.|.
CASSSGTQETQYF
TGTGCCAGTAGTTCGGGAACCCAAGAGACCCAGTACTTC